This T cell receptor (beta chain) came from a study of T cell responses to AZD1222 COVID-19 vaccine. Study findings and constraints: Compared with day 0, the breadth and depth of the Spike-specific TCR repertoire rose significantly after two doses of AZD1222. The donor group comprised mostly white British people and more females; the analysis possibly underestimated clonal diversity.

A word on this clone: The antigen remains undetermined.

The CDR3 consists of 14 residues. V gave up 4 bases and J gave up 1 base, with 11 bases separating them. In germline, CDR1 is MDHEN, CDR2 SYDVKM. Clones were read by immunoSEQ multiplex PCR, and TCRdb kept only the in-frame ones, dropping some. Among about 190,000 clones listed, over 80% were seen once. The source is an adult in good health. The material was peripheral blood, obtained on day 0 of MenACWY control vaccination. The V and J genes are TRBV28 and TRBJ2-7; D uncertain. CDR3 region: CASSSPPKSYEQYF. In nucleotides, the CDR3 is TGTGCCAGCAGTTCCCCTCCCAAGTCCTACGAGCAGTACTTC.